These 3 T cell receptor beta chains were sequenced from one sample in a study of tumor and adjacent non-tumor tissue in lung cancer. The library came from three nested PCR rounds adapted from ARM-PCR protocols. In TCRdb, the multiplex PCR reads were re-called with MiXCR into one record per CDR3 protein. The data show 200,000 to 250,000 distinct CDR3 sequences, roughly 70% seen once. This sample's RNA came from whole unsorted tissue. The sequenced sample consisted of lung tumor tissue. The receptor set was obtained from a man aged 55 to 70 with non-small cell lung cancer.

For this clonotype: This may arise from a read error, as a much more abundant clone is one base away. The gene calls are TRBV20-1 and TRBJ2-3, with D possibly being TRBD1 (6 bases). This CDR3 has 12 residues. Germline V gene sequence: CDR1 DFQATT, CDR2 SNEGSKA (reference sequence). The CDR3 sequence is CKGTSSRSAQFF. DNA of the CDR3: TGCAAAGGGACAAGCAGCAGGTCTGCGCAGTTTTTT.

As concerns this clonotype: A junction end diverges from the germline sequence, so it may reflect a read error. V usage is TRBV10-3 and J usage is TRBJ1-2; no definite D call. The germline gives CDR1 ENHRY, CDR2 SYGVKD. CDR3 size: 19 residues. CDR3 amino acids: CTISGRRVGGEKPNYGYTF. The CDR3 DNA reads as TGTACCATCAGTGGGAGAAGGGTAGGCGGTGAGAAACCTAACTATGGCTACACCTTC.

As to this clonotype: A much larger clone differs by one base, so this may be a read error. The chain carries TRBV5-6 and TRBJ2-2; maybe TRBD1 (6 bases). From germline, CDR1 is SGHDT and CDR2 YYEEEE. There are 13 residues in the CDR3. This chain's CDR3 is CAGSWDITGELFF. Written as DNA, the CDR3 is TGTGCCGGCAGCTGGGACATCACCGGGGAGCTGTTTTTT.